This T cell receptor (beta chain) is from a study of cytomegalovirus exposure and HLA in healthy donors. Trimming cost V 8 bases and J 0 bases, with 14 bases left between them. CDR3 length: 15 residues. From germline, CDR1 is SNHLY and CDR2 FYNNEI. PCR was performed using 60 Vbeta and 13 Jbeta primers. The assay was immunoSEQ multiplex PCR, and TCRdb's table has in-frame clones only and misses some. The sample has under 55,000 clones; approximately 72% are singletons. Sequencing was performed on PBMCs. The chain joins TRBV2 to TRBJ2-4, with D possibly TRBD2 on 5 matching bases. The sequence came from a woman younger than 45 in good health and CMV-seronegative. CDR3: CASVRRTAAKNIQYF. The CDR3 DNA reads TGTGCCAGCGTTAGGAGGACCGCAGCCAAAAACATTCAGTACTTC. Full variable domain (outside the CDR3, taken from reference TRBV2 and TRBJ2-4): EPEVTQTPSHQVTQMGQEVILRCVPISNHLYFYWYRQILGQKVEFLVSFYNNEISEKSEIFDDQFSVERPDGSNFTLKIRSTKLEDSAMYFCASVRRTAAKNIQYFGAGTRLSVL.